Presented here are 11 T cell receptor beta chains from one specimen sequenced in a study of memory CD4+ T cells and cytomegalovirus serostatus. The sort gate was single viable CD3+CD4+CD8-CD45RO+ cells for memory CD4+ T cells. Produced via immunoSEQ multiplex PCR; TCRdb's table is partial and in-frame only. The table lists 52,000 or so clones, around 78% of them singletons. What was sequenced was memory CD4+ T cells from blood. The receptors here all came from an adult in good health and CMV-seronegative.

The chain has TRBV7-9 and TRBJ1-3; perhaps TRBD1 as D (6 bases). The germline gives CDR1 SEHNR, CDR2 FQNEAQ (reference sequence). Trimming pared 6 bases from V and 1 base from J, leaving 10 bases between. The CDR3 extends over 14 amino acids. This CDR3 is CASRPQGSGNTIYF. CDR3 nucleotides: TGTGCCAGCAGACCACAGGGATCTGGAAACACCATATATTTT.

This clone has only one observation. CDR3 region: CASRPGLTKETQYF. The CDR3 region has the DNA TGCGCCAGCAGGCCCGGACTTACTAAAGAGACCCAGTACTTC. The chain joins TRBV5-1 to TRBJ2-5, with D perhaps TRBD2 (5 bases). V lost 5 bases and J 3 bases, leaving 14 bases between the germline ends. The CDR3 is 14 amino acids. CDR1 SGHRS and CDR2 YFSETQ come from the germline V gene.

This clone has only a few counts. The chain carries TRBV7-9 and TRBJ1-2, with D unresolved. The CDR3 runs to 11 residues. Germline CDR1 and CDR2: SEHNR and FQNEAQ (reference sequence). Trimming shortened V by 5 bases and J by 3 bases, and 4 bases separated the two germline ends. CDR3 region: CASSPYYGYTF. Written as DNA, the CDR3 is TGTGCCAGCAGCCCGTACTATGGCTACACCTTC.

Written as DNA, the CDR3 is TGTGCCAGCAGCTCCCAAGAGAATCAGCCCCAGCATTTT. Its translation is CASSSQENQPQHF. The chain joins TRBV7-6 to TRBJ1-5; D is uncertain. The V gene lost 4 bases and the J gene lost 4 bases, with 8 bases spanning the gap. This CDR3 has 13 residues. The germline CDR1 and CDR2 sequences are SGHVS and FNYEAQ.

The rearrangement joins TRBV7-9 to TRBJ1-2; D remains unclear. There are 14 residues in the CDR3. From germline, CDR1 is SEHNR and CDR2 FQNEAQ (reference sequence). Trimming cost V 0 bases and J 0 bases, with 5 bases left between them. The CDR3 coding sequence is TGTGCCAGCAGCTTAGCCGGTACTAACTATGGCTACACCTTC. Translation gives CASSLAGTNYGYTF.

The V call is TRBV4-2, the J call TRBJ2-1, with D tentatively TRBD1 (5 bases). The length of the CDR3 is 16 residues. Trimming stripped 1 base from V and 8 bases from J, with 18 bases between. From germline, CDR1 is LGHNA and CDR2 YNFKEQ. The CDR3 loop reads CASSQAPQVVGDEQFF. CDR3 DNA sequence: TGTGCCAGCAGCCAAGCCCCTCAGGTGGTAGGGGATGAGCAGTTCTTC.

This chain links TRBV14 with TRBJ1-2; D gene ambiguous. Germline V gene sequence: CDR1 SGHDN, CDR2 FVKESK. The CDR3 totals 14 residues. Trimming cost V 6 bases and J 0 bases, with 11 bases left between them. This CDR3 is CASSPLVANYGYTF. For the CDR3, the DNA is TGTGCCAGCAGTCCGCTGGTAGCTAACTATGGCTACACCTTC.

DNA of the CDR3: TGTGCCAGCAGCTTATTTGGGGGTGAAAAACTGTTTTTT. The encoded protein is CASSLFGGEKLFF. J is TRBJ1-4 and V is TRBV7-2; TRBD1 is a possible D gene (5 bases). The CDR3 is 13 amino acids. CDR1 SGHTA and CDR2 FQGNSA come from the germline V gene. Trimming cost V 2 bases and J 7 bases, with 8 bases left between them.

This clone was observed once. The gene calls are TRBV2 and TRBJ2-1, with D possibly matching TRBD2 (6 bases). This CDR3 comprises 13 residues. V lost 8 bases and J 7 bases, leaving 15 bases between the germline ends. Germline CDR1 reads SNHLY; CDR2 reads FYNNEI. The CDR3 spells CASSPERGNEQFF. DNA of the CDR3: TGTGCCAGCTCCCCAGAACGGGGGAATGAGCAGTTCTTC. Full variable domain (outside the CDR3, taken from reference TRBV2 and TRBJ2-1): EPEVTQTPSHQVTQMGQEVILRCVPISNHLYFYWYRQILGQKVEFLVSFYNNEISEKSEIFDDQFSVERPDGSNFTLKIRSTKLEDSAMYFCASSPERGNEQFFGPGTRLTVL.

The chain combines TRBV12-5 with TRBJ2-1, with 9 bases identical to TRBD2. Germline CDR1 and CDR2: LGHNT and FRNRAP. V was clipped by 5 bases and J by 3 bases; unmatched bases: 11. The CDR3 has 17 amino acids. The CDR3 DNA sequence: TGTGCTAGTGGTAAAAATGTCGGGACTAGCTACTACAATGAGCAGTTCTTC. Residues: CASGKNVGTSYYNEQFF.

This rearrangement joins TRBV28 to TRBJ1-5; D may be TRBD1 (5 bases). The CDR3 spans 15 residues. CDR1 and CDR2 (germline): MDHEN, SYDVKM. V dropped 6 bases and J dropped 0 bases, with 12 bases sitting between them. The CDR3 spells CASSLGGYSNQPQHF. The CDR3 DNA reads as TGTGCCAGCAGCCTTGGGGGATATAGCAATCAGCCCCAGCATTTT.